The TCR beta chain under discussion was sequenced for a study of blood T cells in healthy people across ages. This clonotype showed up just a few times. What it binds is not known. Next came a second PCR, run for about 7 to 12 cycles, which used a sample-barcoded 5' primer along with a J-beta primer mix. MiXCR, applied by TCRdb to the 5' RACE reads, yields one record per CDR3 protein. This sample carries roughly 930,000 distinct CDR3 sequences, around 49% of them seen once, and the ten largest clones take about an eighth. In each sample, at least 6.5 million PBMCs were isolated. Study-wide results and caveats: TCR beta diversity per million T cells fell roughly linearly with age.

The sample taken for sequencing was blood. The TCR was taken from a man younger than 40 in good health.

The CDR3 protein is CSASKSGGRNNYNEQFF. CDR3 coding DNA: TGCAGTGCTAGTAAGAGCGGGGGACGGAATAACTACAATGAGCAGTTCTTC. The gene calls are TRBV20-1 and TRBJ2-1, with 8 bases that match TRBD2. The V gene's germline CDR1 is DFQATT and CDR2 SNEGSKA (reference sequence). The CDR3 is 17 residues long. Trimming took 3 bases from V and 3 from J; bases not matched to a gene: 13.